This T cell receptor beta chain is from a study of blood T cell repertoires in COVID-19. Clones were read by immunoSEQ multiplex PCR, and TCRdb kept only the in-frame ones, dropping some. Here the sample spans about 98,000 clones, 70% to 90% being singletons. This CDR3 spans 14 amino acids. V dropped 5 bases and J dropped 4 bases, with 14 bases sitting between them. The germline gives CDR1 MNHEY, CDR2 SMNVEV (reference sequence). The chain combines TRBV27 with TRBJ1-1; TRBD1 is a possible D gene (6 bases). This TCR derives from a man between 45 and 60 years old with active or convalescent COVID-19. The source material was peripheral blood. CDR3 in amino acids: CASSLTGQGTEAFF. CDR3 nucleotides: TGTGCCAGCAGTCTGACAGGCCAGGGCACTGAAGCTTTCTTT.